The 21 T cell receptor beta chains given below trace back to one sample, sequenced in a study of blood T cell repertoires in COVID-19. Some clones are missing from TCRdb's copy, which holds only in-frame ones; the method was immunoSEQ multiplex PCR. The table has more than 95,000 clones, about four fifths seen once. Sequenced: peripheral blood. The receptors here all came from a woman in her 70s with acute or convalescent COVID-19.

This clone turned up a few times. This chain uses TRBV19 with TRBJ2-6; D unclear. The CDR3 consists of 13 residues. Between the trimmed V and J ends, which lost 8 bases and 0 bases, there was a span of 5 bases. CDR1 is LNHDA and CDR2 is SQIVND in the germline V gene (reference sequence). CDR3: CASSGSGANVLTF. The DNA of the CDR3 is TGTGCCAGTTCGGGCTCTGGGGCCAACGTCCTGACTTTC. The variable domain in full, with the rest retrieved from reference TRBV19 and TRBJ2-6, is DGGITQSPKYLFRKEGQNVTLSCEQNLNHDAMYWYRQDPGQGLRLIYYSQIVNDFQKGDIAEGYSVSREKKESFPLTVTSAQKNPTAFYLCASSGSGANVLTFGAGSRLTVL.

This clone was observed a handful of times. The rearrangement uses TRBV9 and TRBJ1-1; D call uncertain. The germline gives CDR1 SGDLS, CDR2 YYNGEE. CDR3 length: 14 amino acids. The germline V and J ends were trimmed by 1 base and 0 bases, with 7 bases remaining between them. The CDR3 DNA reads TGTGCCAGCAGCGTATTGGCCCTGAACACTGAAGCTTTCTTT. This codes for CASSVLALNTEAFF.

This chain joins TRBV7-2 and TRBJ1-6; tentative D call: TRBD1 (5 bases). V was shortened by 7 bases and J by 6 bases, with 13 bases between the two germline ends. CDR3 length: 14 residues. The germline V gene has CDR1 SGHTA and CDR2 FQGNSA. The CDR3 sequence: CASKVDSSNSPLHF. The CDR3 DNA is TGTGCCAGCAAAGTAGACAGTTCTAATTCACCCCTCCACTTT.

V gene TRBV5-5 combines with J gene TRBJ1-4; D possibly corresponds to TRBD1 (5 bases). The V gene's germline CDR1 is SGHKS and CDR2 YYEKEE (reference sequence). The CDR3 has 14 residues. Deletions cut 2 bases from V and 2 bases from J, with 7 bases between. CDR3 in DNA: TGTGCCAGCAGCTTCTCAGGGACTAATGAAAAACTGTTTTTT. Translating gives CASSFSGTNEKLFF.

V gene TRBV7-2 combines with J gene TRBJ1-2, with 8 positions matching TRBD1. Trimming took 5 bases from V and 4 from J; bases not matched to a gene: 3. CDR1 and CDR2 from the germline V gene are SGHTA and FQGNSA. The CDR3 covers 13 residues. The CDR3 sequence is CASSPDRVYGYTF. The CDR3 DNA reads TGTGCCAGCAGCCCGGACAGGGTCTATGGCTACACCTTC.

The V and J genes are TRBV19 and TRBJ2-7; possibly TRBD1 for D (5 bases). The germline gives CDR1 LNHDA, CDR2 SQIVND (reference sequence). This CDR3 contains 13 residues. The V gene lost 5 bases and the J gene lost 5 bases, with 13 bases spanning the gap. For the CDR3, the DNA is TGTGCCAGTAGTCAGCAGGGTATCGACGAGCAGTACTTC. Protein sequence: CASSQQGIDEQYF.

The gene calls are TRBV5-1 and TRBJ1-1; 8 nucleotides align to TRBD1. Germline V lookup: CDR1 SGHRS, CDR2 YFSETQ. The CDR3 has 16 residues. J gave up 1 base and V 0 bases, and 5 bases lay outside the gene matches. The DNA of the CDR3 is TGCGCCAGCAGCTTGGCCATCGGGACAGGGAACACTGAAGCTTTCTTT. Translating it yields CASSLAIGTGNTEAFF. Full variable domain (remainder filled in from reference TRBV5-1 and TRBJ1-1): KAGVTQTPRYLIKTRGQQVTLSCSPISGHRSVSWYQQTPGQGLQFLFEYFSETQRNKGNFPGRFSGRQFSNSRSEMNVSTLELGDSALYLCASSLAIGTGNTEAFFGQGTRLTVV.

The chain is built from TRBV3-1 (or the pseudogene TRBV3-2) and TRBJ2-1, with 7 bases fitting TRBD2. The CDR3 sequence is 16 residues long. J lost 4 bases, V lost 0 bases, and 6 bases had no gene match. The germline gives CDR1 LGHDT, CDR2 YNNKEL (reference sequence). CDR3 in DNA: TGTGCCAGCAGCCAAGATCGGGCGGGAGTATACAATGAGCAGTTCTTC. Translated, it gives CASSQDRAGVYNEQFF.

For the CDR3, the DNA is TGCAGCGTTAGGCAGGGTGACAATCAGCCCCAGCATTTT. Encoded protein: CSVRQGDNQPQHF. J is TRBJ1-5 and V is TRBV29-1; a weak D match, TRBD1 (5 bases). Germline V gene lookup returns CDR1 SQVTM and CDR2 ANQGSEA. The CDR3 runs 13 residues. Trimming cost V 5 bases and J 3 bases, with 11 bases left between them.

This clone appeared once. The CDR3 loop is CASSHYSAAPRNTIYF. CDR3 nucleotide sequence: TGTGCCAGCAGCCATTATTCGGCTGCCCCGCGGAACACCATATATTTT. The chain employs TRBV3-1 (or the pseudogene TRBV3-2) and TRBJ1-3; D is unresolved. This CDR3 contains 16 residues. CDR1 LGHDT and CDR2 YNNKEL come from the germline V gene (reference sequence). V lost 3 bases and J lost 7, with 19 bases in between.

The chain carries TRBV29-1 and TRBJ1-2; D gene unclear. Looked up from germline, CDR1 is SQVTM and CDR2 is ANQGSEA. CDR3 size: 10 residues. The V end lost 5 bases, the J end lost 5 bases, and 6 bases lay between the germline ends. The chain's CDR3 is CSVRDYGYTF. CDR3 DNA sequence: TGCAGCGTTCGGGATTATGGCTACACCTTC.

V gene TRBV30 combines with J gene TRBJ2-7; TRBD1 matches at 8 bases. V was clipped by 3 bases and J by 6 bases; unmatched bases: 7. From germline, CDR1 is GTSNPN and CDR2 SVGIG (reference sequence). The CDR3 is 13 amino acids. The CDR3 nucleotides read TGTGCCTGGAGGGACAGGGTTATCTCCGAGCAGTACTTC. Its protein is CAWRDRVISEQYF.

About this clone itself: Other DNA sequences in this specimen translate into the identical CDR3. The V call is TRBV30, the J call TRBJ2-1; TRBD2 matches at 11 bases. Germline CDR1 and CDR2: GTSNPN and SVGIG (reference sequence). The CDR3 covers 15 residues. V shed 2 bases, J shed 10 bases, and the junction held 10 bases outside the gene matches. The CDR3 loop reads CAWSRGLAGGEEQFF. In DNA, the CDR3 is TGTGCCTGGAGTAGGGGCCTAGCGGGGGGCGAAGAGCAGTTCTTC.

The V and J genes are TRBV7-2 and TRBJ2-1; 8 positions match TRBD2. The CDR3 is 15 amino acids. Trimming at V came to 5 bases and at J to 5 bases, leaving 8 bases not matched to a gene. Germline loops: CDR1 SGHTA, CDR2 FQGNSA. CDR3 in DNA: TGTGCCAGCAGCCCCTCAAGCGGGAGAGACAATGAGCAGTTCTTC. Its translation: CASSPSSGRDNEQFF.

The chain is built from TRBV28 and TRBJ1-1, with 11 bases aligning to TRBD1. The trim removed 5 bases at V and 5 bases at J, leaving 7 bases unmatched. CDR3 length: 15 amino acids. In germline, CDR1 is MDHEN, CDR2 SYDVKM. The CDR3 nucleotides read TGTGCCAGCAGTCTGGGCGGGACAGGGGGAACTGAAGCTTTCTTT. It specifies CASSLGGTGGTEAFF. The complete variable domain, with remaining parts taken from reference TRBV28 and TRBJ1-1, reads DVKVTQSSRYLVKRTGEKVFLECVQDMDHENMFWYRQDPGLGLRLIYFSYDVKMKEKGDIPEGYSVSREKKERFSLILESASTNQTSMYLCASSLGGTGGTEAFFGQGTRLTVV.

There are a few counts of this clone. This chain links TRBV7-2 with TRBJ2-3; possibly TRBD2 for D (6 bases). Germline values: CDR1 SGHTA, CDR2 FQGNSA. CDR3 length: 15 amino acids. Between the trimmed V and J ends, which lost 5 bases and 3 bases, there was a span of 15 bases. CDR3 amino acids: CASSPVAGPTDTQYF. The CDR3 nucleotides are TGTGCCAGCAGCCCGGTGGCGGGACCGACAGATACGCAGTATTTT.

This clone has a handful of counts. The J gene is TRBJ1-2, the V gene TRBV28; D not certain. Germline CDR1 and CDR2: MDHEN and SYDVKM. The V end was cut by 6 bases, the J end by 7 bases, with 9 bases between. CDR3 length equals 11 residues. In DNA, the CDR3 is TGTGCCAGCAGCACCATCGGTGGCTACACCTTC. This codes for CASSTIGGYTF.

The genes are TRBV7-9 and TRBJ1-4; D is unresolved. Germline V lookup: CDR1 SEHNR, CDR2 FQNEAQ (reference sequence). The germline V and J ends were trimmed by 1 base and 4 bases, with 13 bases remaining between them. CDR3 size: 16 residues. In DNA, the CDR3 is TGTGCCAGCAGCTTAGATCTCAGGAACAGTAATGAAAAACTGTTTTTT. Its protein product is CASSLDLRNSNEKLFF.

This clone has just one count. The chain combines TRBV3-1 (or the pseudogene TRBV3-2) with TRBJ1-5, with 8 bases lining up with TRBD1. After removal of 1 base from V and 5 bases from J, the junction contained 7 bases not matched to a gene. The germline V gene has CDR1 LGHDT and CDR2 YNNKEL (reference sequence). The CDR3 spans 16 residues. CDR3 in amino acids: CASSQGTGWGYQPQHF. CDR3 bases: TGTGCCAGCAGCCAAGGGACAGGGTGGGGTTATCAGCCCCAGCATTTT.

The rearrangement joins TRBV19 to TRBJ2-7; 7 bases agree with TRBD1. Germline lookup yields CDR1 LNHDA and CDR2 SQIVND (reference sequence). This CDR3 is 12 amino acids long. Trimming took 5 bases from V and 3 from J; bases not matched to a gene: 1. The CDR3 nucleotides read TGTGCCAGTAGTGGGACAGACTACGAGCAGTACTTC. Its translation: CASSGTDYEQYF.

The DNA of the CDR3 is TGCGCCAGCAGCCGTGATCCGAGCAACTCTGGAAACACCATATATTTT. Amino acid sequence: CASSRDPSNSGNTIYF. The V call is TRBV5-1, the J call TRBJ1-3, with unresolved D. Germline CDR1 and CDR2: SGHRS and YFSETQ. The CDR3 runs 16 residues. V gave up 4 bases and J gave up 0 bases, with 14 bases separating them.